This T cell receptor beta chain was identified in a study of cytomegalovirus exposure and HLA in healthy donors (TCRdb year 2017). Notes on the research overall: According to an earlier analysis of several hundred of the donors, 150 million to 200 million T cells yielded roughly 110 million unique TCR beta sequences and about 300 Gb of sequence data. An early release covering approximately 600 HLA-typed donors comprised about 320 gigabases of sequencing data and around 86 million unique TCR sequences. Among the approximately 400 genotyped donors, 75% to 90% belonged to the genetic ancestry cluster associated with self-reported Caucasian donors. The study aimed to test whether cataloging public T cell receptors could reveal signatures of past pathogen exposure. The study profiled the T cell repertoires of more than 500 subjects by immunosequencing and related them to cytomegalovirus serostatus. A separate validation cohort of 90 to 150 different subjects was used in addition to the 666-subject first cohort. High-throughput TCR immunosequencing, statistical association of individual TCRs with disease status, and machine learning were combined to predict cytomegalovirus infection status. A later analysis re-analyzed previously published TCR beta repertoires from about 600 donors and added high-resolution HLA genotyping to study TCR occurrence patterns. Rather than drawing on any new phenotypic data, the later analysis identified candidate immune exposures from TCR beta sequences and the way those sequences occurred across donors. An earlier analysis of some 600 of the donors applied high-throughput TCR beta sequencing to assess whether each TCR beta V gene segment acted as functional or pseudogenic. Donor age, sex, ethnicity and CMV serostatus were compiled together with the repertoire data. In a later genetic analysis, genome-wide SNP genotypes for about three fifths of the roughly 670 donors were used, and that subset was treated as a discovery cohort. All discovery cohort repertoires had been generated on a single sequencing platform. Both class I and class II loci were covered by HLA typing, at four-digit resolution. Typing coverage varied by locus: about 620-640 donors for A, B, C, DRB1 and DQB1; 522 for DQA1; around 610 for DPA1; roughly 450 for DPB1. Five DR-DQ haplotypes were handled as single units for association and clustering, since linkage in the cohort was strong. Among a few hundred genotyped donors of the cohort, an average of around 240,000 unique TCR beta nucleotide sequences were sequenced per donor, roughly 18% of them non-productive. What the study reported, not specific to this receptor: Some IMGT-functional V segments, including TRBV6-2 and TRBV6-3, could not be distinguished by the 87-base-pair reads and were therefore excluded. Because HLA typing was missing for some donors at each locus, association tests included only the typed subset. An earlier analysis of approximately 590 of the donors showed that most TCR beta V segments appeared in productive rearrangements either about 87% or about 30% of the time, which broadly matched IMGT annotations. A few of the identified cytomegalovirus-associated TCR beta chains were confirmed in vitro to be specific for cytomegalovirus antigens. A cluster of highly shared sequence variants was judged likely to be a technical artifact of the sequencing pipeline. A further reported finding was that TCR beta sequences accurately predicted the HLA-A and HLA-B alleles for most subjects in the first cohort. The authors suggested that the approach could potentially be generalized to other disease states and immunological phenotypes. In both the original and validation cohorts, the classifier was reported to diagnose cytomegalovirus status with high specificity and sensitivity. Only TCR beta chains were sequenced in this cohort, and the absence of alpha or paired-chain data limited detectable features. For the cohort, immune exposure information was limited to CMV serostatus. V-gene and J-gene trimming of TCR beta chains was associated with a missense DCLRE1C variant in a later genetic analysis, and the association was replicated in an independent cohort. The study gave a list of over 150 TCR beta chains associated with cytomegalovirus. Most CMV-associated TCR beta chains appeared to be HLA-restricted in a later analysis, and the HLA associations seemed to be driven largely by CMV exposure. Because counts were too low, 15 or so rarely observed V segments, including chromosome 9 orphons, were excluded from the earlier analysis of roughly 580 of the donors. Specific HLA alleles were associated with more than 15,000 TCR beta sequences at a false discovery rate of 0.05 in a later analysis. Most TCR sequences were observed very rarely across donors, whereas some public TCRs were present in many individuals. In a later analysis, HLA-associated TCR beta chains were found to be more clonally expanded and to have lower generation probabilities than equally common non-associated chains. In a later analysis, TCR association rates were found to vary across HLA loci, with the most associated TCRs seen for DRB1 alleles and the fewest for HLA-C alleles. Linkage disequilibrium might explain the correlated functional status among segregating V segments, but an unknown experimental factor could not be ruled out. According to a later genetic analysis, donors in an Asian-associated ancestry cluster had fewer N-insertions in productive TCRs than the approximately 700-donor mean. When HLA alleles, especially DR and DQ, strongly co-occurred, TCR associations were difficult to assign to individual alleles. In a later analysis, several top co-occurrence clusters were reported to appear linked to parvovirus B19, influenza, CMV and Epstein-Barr virus. The presence/absence analyses assumed that sequencing depth was roughly uniform across donors, and that assumption may not be true.

As for this clone: The specificity of this receptor is unknown. Per-base quality was not reported, and no clone a single base away is much larger than it.

The cohort was made up of several hundred healthy bone marrow donors. At the time of sampling, all cohort members were nominally healthy, though unrecorded immune exposures were likely present. The donor was CMV seronegative and belonged to the group of around 350 seronegative cohort members. A peripheral blood sample was provided by each donor, and peripheral blood mononuclear cells were used for TCR beta sequencing. The Qiagen DNeasy Blood Extraction Kit was used to extract genomic DNA from the blood cell samples. Trimming takes 0 bases from V and 9 bases from J, and the germline ends sit 13 bases apart. CDR1 and CDR2 were assigned from the germline V gene (reference sequence) as SGHKS and YYEKEE. The CDR3 starts with the cysteine, ends with the phenylalanine, and has 13 residues. Only the CDR3 region is kept as DNA, spanning 39 bases read in frame from base 1. Libraries came from the immunoSEQ multiplex PCR assay. For the multiplex PCR, a mixture combining 60 forward primers for TCR Vbeta segments and 13 reverse primers for TCR Jbeta segments was used. The CDR3 region of rearranged TCR beta genes was amplified from genomic DNA by a multiplex PCR assay. The Illumina HiSeq System was used to sequence the amplified TCR beta libraries as 87-base-pair reads. The authors' pipeline ran thus. In a later analysis, around 80 million unique TCR beta chains were counted across the 500 to 700 repertoires, and approximately 11 million of these chains were shared by at least two donors. Raw reads were error-corrected and collapsed into unique sequences by a nearest-neighbor algorithm in which closely related sequences were merged to remove PCR and sequencing errors. V, D and J gene segments were assigned by aligning CDR3 sequences to IMGT reference sequences. Each retained sequence needed at least a six-nucleotide match to both a V gene segment and a J gene segment. A rearrangement was called productive if the CDR3 had no stop codons and remained in frame with V and J, and every other rearrangement was called non-productive. CDR3 was defined by IMGT convention, running from the second conserved V-encoded cysteine to the conserved J-encoded phenylalanine. In an earlier analysis of more than 550 of the donors, sequences lacking an unambiguous match to a single V gene segment were excluded. An earlier analysis of approximately 590 of the donors classified V segments as functional when productive rearrangements were above 56.7% and as segregating when the standard deviation between donors was above 5%. A statistical classification framework was built to diagnose cytomegalovirus status from the catalog of TCR beta chain sequences. A later analysis assigned V and J genes by comparing TCR nucleotide sequences with IMGT/GENE-DB human TR gene sequences. Using the TCRdist pipeline, a later analysis assigned CDR3 sequences along with most-parsimonious VDJ recombination scenarios. In a later analysis, each TCR beta chain was defined by its CDR3 amino acid sequence together with its V-gene family, and reads without a unique V-gene family were excluded. A later analysis removed roughly 590 highly shared, low-generation-probability nucleotide sequences to deal with suspected cross-contamination and a sequencing artifact. A later analysis calculated a clonal expansion index for each public chain from normalized within-repertoire ranks of inferred template counts. In a later analysis, generation probabilities were computed using a VDJ recombination model fitted to out-of-frame rearrangements, and the results were checked against IGoR. Hypergeometric tests were used in a later analysis to score TCR-TCR, TCR-HLA and TCR-CMV co-occurrence, with a repertoire-size bias correction applied to the TCR pairs. A later analysis estimated false discovery rates by permuting HLA or CMV assignments 20 times. A later analysis grouped co-occurring TCRs with DBSCAN, adding TCRdist sequence similarity when clustering within HLA-allele-positive subsets. Co-occurrence clustering excluded repertoires with fewer than 30,000 or more than 120,000 public chains, plus five with anomalous nucleotide sharing. The source is immuneACCESS, and TCRdb retained only in-frame sequences with V and J called. Part of the clones is not carried over; for the studies checked, unresolved V genes explain less than half of this, and the remainder is unexplained. D and trimming were read from the DNA, whereas the V and J calls and clone size are those reported in that table. Across this sample there are around 130,000 clones, with 81% seen only once. The ten top clones hold less than 2.5% of the sample.

This receptor was obtained from a woman in her thirties or forties in good health and CMV-seronegative. Recombination connected TRBV5-5 to TRBJ2-7; the D gene is perhaps TRBD2, from 5 matching bases. Sequenced: PBMCs. The CDR3 reads CASSLVRSRGQYF. The DNA sequence is as follows: TGTGCCAGCAGCTTGGTAAGGTCTCGGGGGCAGTACTTC.